Listed below are T cell receptor beta chains from one sample, sequenced in a study of blood T cell repertoires in COVID-19. Clones were read by immunoSEQ multiplex PCR, and TCRdb kept only the in-frame ones, dropping some. The sample lists roughly 200,000 clones, 75% to 90% occurring once. The sample was PBMCs or T cells enriched from blood (not recorded which). The receptors were gathered from a woman aged 25 to 39 who had recovered from COVID-19. Both conserved end residues are part of each CDR3. D genes are given only for firm matches. Clone size is not always given. Where it is, it says once, few, many or a class for expanded clones.

clone_size	v_call	d_call	j_call	cdr3_nt	cdr3_aa
-	TRBV24-1	TRBD1	TRBJ1-2	TGTGCCACCAGTGATTTCGGGGCAGGGGGCTTTGGCTACACCTTC	CATSDFGAGGFGYTF
-	TRBV27	TRBD1	TRBJ2-7	TGTGCCAGCAGACTAAGGACAGGGGGGCCCTACGAGCAGTACTTC	CASRLRTGGPYEQYF
-	TRBV5-1	TRBD1	TRBJ2-2	TGCGCCAGCAGCCCCGGGACAGGGGGCACCGGGGAGCTGTTTTTT	CASSPGTGGTGELFF
-	TRBV12-3/TRBV12-4	-	TRBJ2-1	TGTGCCAGCACCCCCTCCCGGGTCATGCAGTTCTTC	CASTPSRVMQFF
-	TRBV6-6	-	TRBJ1-1	TGTGCCAGCAGATATCAGGAGGGTTATGAAGCTTTCTTT	CASRYQEGYEAFF
-	TRBV3-1/TRBV3-2	-	TRBJ1-1	TGTGCCAGCAGCACCCAAAGGGGATTGAACACTGAAGCTTTCTTT	CASSTQRGLNTEAFF
-	TRBV14	-	TRBJ1-1	TGTGCCAGCAGCCAAGTTGTTGGGGGGAAAGCTTTCTTT	CASSQVVGGKAFF
few	TRBV19	TRBD1	TRBJ1-1	TGTGCCAGTAGTTGGGACAGGAACACTGAAGCTTTCTTT	CASSWDRNTEAFF
-	TRBV9	TRBD2	TRBJ2-1	TGTGCCAGCAGCGTAGCCAGCGGGAGGTTTGATGAGCAGTTCTTC	CASSVASGRFDEQFF
-	TRBV11-3	-	TRBJ1-1	TGTGCCAGCAGCCTTAAGGGGGAAGCTTTCTTT	CASSLKGEAFF
once	TRBV24-1	TRBD2	TRBJ2-1	TGTGCCACCAGTGACCCTACTAGCGGGAGACCTGATGAGCAGTTCTTC	CATSDPTSGRPDEQFF
-	TRBV5-5	TRBD1	TRBJ2-1	TGTGCCAGCAGCACTAAGACAGGGGAATGGAACAATGAGCAGTTCTTC	CASSTKTGEWNNEQFF
-	TRBV5-1	-	TRBJ1-1	TGCGCCAGCAGCCCGCGTGCAGGGGCGAAGAACACTGAAGCTTTCTTT	CASSPRAGAKNTEAFF
-	TRBV7-6	TRBD1	TRBJ2-2	TGTGCCAGCAGCTCAACAGGGGGGAACACCGGGGAGCTGTTTTTT	CASSSTGGNTGELFF
-	TRBV4-3	-	TRBJ1-5	TGCGCCAGCAGCCAAGGGTTGGCAGATTATAGCAATCAGCCCCAGCATTTT	CASSQGLADYSNQPQHF
-	TRBV7-9	TRBD1	TRBJ2-7	TGTGCCAGCACCCGGGACAGGGGAGACTACGAGCAGTACTTC	CASTRDRGDYEQYF
-	TRBV14	-	TRBJ1-2	TGTGCCAGCAGCCCCGGGCCTGGGGCCTATGGCTACACCTTC	CASSPGPGAYGYTF
-	TRBV9	-	TRBJ2-2	TGTGCCAGCAGCCGTACTCCCCAAGCCACCGGGGAGCTGTTTTTT	CASSRTPQATGELFF
-	TRBV19	TRBD1	TRBJ1-6	TGTGCCAGTAGTATCTTGGGACAGACTCTCAATTCACCCCTCCACTTT	CASSILGQTLNSPLHF
-	TRBV7-9	-	TRBJ1-1	TGTGCCAGCAGCTTGGGCAGGGGAGATTGGGCTTTCTTT	CASSLGRGDWAFF
-	TRBV5-6	TRBD1	TRBJ1-5	TGTGCCAGCAGCTTGTTAGGGACAGGGCATCAGCCCCAGCATTTT	CASSLLGTGHQPQHF
many	TRBV18	TRBD1	TRBJ2-5	TGTGCCAGCTCACCAGCCCAGGGGGCGGGAAAGACCCAGTACTTC	CASSPAQGAGKTQYF
-	TRBV14	-	TRBJ2-7	TGTGCCAGCAGCCAAGGTGTCATTGCAGGCGAGCAGTACTTC	CASSQGVIAGEQYF
-	TRBV11-3	-	TRBJ1-6	TGTGCCAGCAGCTTAGAGGCGGGTTCACCCCTCCACTTT	CASSLEAGSPLHF
-	TRBV3-1/TRBV3-2	TRBD1	TRBJ1-1	TGTGCCAGCAGCCAAGATATGGGCTTTGGAGGGGGCTCGTACACTGAAGCTTTCTTT	CASSQDMGFGGGSYTEAFF
few	TRBV5-1	-	TRBJ1-5	TGCGCCAGCAGCTTGGTGCCAGATAGCAATCAGCCCCAGCATTTT	CASSLVPDSNQPQHF
once	TRBV7-3	-	TRBJ1-2	TGTGCCAGCACCCAAGCGAGGTTTGGAGGCTACACCTTC	CASTQARFGGYTF
few	TRBV9	-	TRBJ1-4	TGTGCCAGCAGCGCGACGACAGGATCAGTTGAAAAACTGTTTTTT	CASSATTGSVEKLFF
once	TRBV15	-	TRBJ1-1	TGTGCCACCAGCAGAGACGCAGGTGAAGCTTTCTTT	CATSRDAGEAFF
few	TRBV29-1	-	TRBJ1-1	TGCAGCGTTGATTCGCAGGGCAGGAGCACTGAAGCTTTCTTT	CSVDSQGRSTEAFF
-	TRBV5-8	TRBD2	TRBJ2-3	TGTGCCAGCAGCTTTGGGAGGGTTAGCACAGATACGCAGTATTTT	CASSFGRVSTDTQYF
-	TRBV29-1	-	TRBJ1-1	TGCAGCGCTTATAACACTGAAGCTTTCTTT	CSAYNTEAFF
-	TRBV13	-	TRBJ2-7	TGTGCCAGCAGCTTAGGTGGCAGGGAAACCTACGAGCAGTACTTC	CASSLGGRETYEQYF
-	TRBV6-1	TRBD1	TRBJ1-2	TGTGCCAGCAGTGAAGCGGGGACAGAAGCTAACTATGGCTACACCTTC	CASSEAGTEANYGYTF
-	TRBV9	TRBD1	TRBJ2-1	TGTGCCAGCAGCGTAACCGGGACAGGGATCAATGAGCAGTTCTTC	CASSVTGTGINEQFF
-	TRBV19	TRBD1	TRBJ1-2	TGTGCCAGTAGTATCGGGGACAGCCGCTACACCTTC	CASSIGDSRYTF
-	TRBV13	-	TRBJ2-7	TGTGCCAGCAGCTTAAACCTACTCTACGAGCAGTACTTC	CASSLNLLYEQYF
-	TRBV5-6	TRBD1	TRBJ1-3	TGTGCCAGCAGCTTCGGGACAGGGGGGACTGGAAACACCATATATTTT	CASSFGTGGTGNTIYF
-	TRBV7-3	-	TRBJ2-4	TGTGCCAGCAGCTTAGTGCCGGCCTCGAGGGACATTCAGTACTTC	CASSLVPASRDIQYF
few	TRBV7-9	-	TRBJ1-1	TGTGCCAGCAGCTTAAATCAGGGTGTAGTCGCTGAAGCTTTCTTT	CASSLNQGVVAEAFF
-	TRBV5-4	-	TRBJ1-1	TGTGCCAGCAGCTCCGGGGCTGGGGGGAGAGGCACTGAAGCTTTCTTT	CASSSGAGGRGTEAFF
-	TRBV18	TRBD1	TRBJ1-5	TGTGCCAGCTCACCGACCCCGGGACAGGACTTGCTCCATCAGCCCCAGCATTTT	CASSPTPGQDLLHQPQHF
-	TRBV4-3	TRBD2	TRBJ2-3	TGCGCCAGCAGCCAAGGTGGTTCGGGCGGGGGGGCAGATACGCAGTATTTT	CASSQGGSGGGADTQYF
-	TRBV5-6	TRBD1	TRBJ1-2	TGTGCCAGCAGCTTCATGGACAGGGCCTATGGCTACACCTTC	CASSFMDRAYGYTF
-	TRBV3-1/TRBV3-2	-	TRBJ1-4	TGTGCCAGCAGCCCTGGAGCGACTAATGAAAAACTGTTTTTT	CASSPGATNEKLFF
-	TRBV18	-	TRBJ1-1	TGTGCCAGCTCACAGGCAGGAGGGAACACTGAAGCTTTCTTT	CASSQAGGNTEAFF
-	TRBV28	TRBD1	TRBJ1-1	TGTGCCAGCAGTCCTAACCCGGGACAGGGCCCGAACACTGAAGCTTTCTTT	CASSPNPGQGPNTEAFF
-	TRBV7-3	TRBD2	TRBJ2-7	TGTGCCAGCAGTGCCTCGGGGGGAACCTACGAGCAGTACTTC	CASSASGGTYEQYF
-	TRBV7-2	-	TRBJ2-2	TGTGCCAGCAGTGACAGCAACACCGGGGAGCTGTTTTTT	CASSDSNTGELFF
-	TRBV13	-	TRBJ1-1	TGTGCCAGCAGAACTGTGAGCACTGAAGCTTTCTTT	CASRTVSTEAFF
-	TRBV13	-	TRBJ1-2	TGTGCCAGCAGCCCCGGGAGGGTCTATGGCTACACCTTC	CASSPGRVYGYTF
-	TRBV30	TRBD2	TRBJ2-2	TGTGCCTGGAGTACGATAGCGGGAGGACGTACCGGGGAGCTGTTTTTT	CAWSTIAGGRTGELFF
few	TRBV6-5	-	TRBJ1-1	TGTGCCAGCAGTTACCAGGGGATGAACACTGAAGCTTTCTTT	CASSYQGMNTEAFF
-	TRBV9	TRBD1	TRBJ2-7	TGTGCCAGCAGCGCCGGGACAGGAGGTCAGTACTTC	CASSAGTGGQYF
-	TRBV19	TRBD1	TRBJ1-1	TGCGTTACAGGGGGCTCAGGGTACACTGAAGCTTTCTTT	CVTGGSGYTEAFF